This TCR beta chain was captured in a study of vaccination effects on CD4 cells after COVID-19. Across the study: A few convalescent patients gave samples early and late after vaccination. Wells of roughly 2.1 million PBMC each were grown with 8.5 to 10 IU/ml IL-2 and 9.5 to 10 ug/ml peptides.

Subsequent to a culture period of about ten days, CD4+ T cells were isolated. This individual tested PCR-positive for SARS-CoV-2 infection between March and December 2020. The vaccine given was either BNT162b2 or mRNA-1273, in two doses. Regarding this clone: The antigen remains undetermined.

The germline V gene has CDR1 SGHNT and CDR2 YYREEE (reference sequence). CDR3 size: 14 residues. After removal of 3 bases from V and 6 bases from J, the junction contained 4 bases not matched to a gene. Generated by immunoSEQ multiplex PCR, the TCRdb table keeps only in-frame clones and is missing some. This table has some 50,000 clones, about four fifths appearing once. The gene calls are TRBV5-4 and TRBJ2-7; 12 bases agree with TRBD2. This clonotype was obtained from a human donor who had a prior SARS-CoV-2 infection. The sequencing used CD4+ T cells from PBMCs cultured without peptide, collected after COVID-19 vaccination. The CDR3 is CASSSSGRAPEQYF. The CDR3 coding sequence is TGTGCCAGCAGCTCTAGCGGGAGGGCCCCCGAGCAGTACTTC.